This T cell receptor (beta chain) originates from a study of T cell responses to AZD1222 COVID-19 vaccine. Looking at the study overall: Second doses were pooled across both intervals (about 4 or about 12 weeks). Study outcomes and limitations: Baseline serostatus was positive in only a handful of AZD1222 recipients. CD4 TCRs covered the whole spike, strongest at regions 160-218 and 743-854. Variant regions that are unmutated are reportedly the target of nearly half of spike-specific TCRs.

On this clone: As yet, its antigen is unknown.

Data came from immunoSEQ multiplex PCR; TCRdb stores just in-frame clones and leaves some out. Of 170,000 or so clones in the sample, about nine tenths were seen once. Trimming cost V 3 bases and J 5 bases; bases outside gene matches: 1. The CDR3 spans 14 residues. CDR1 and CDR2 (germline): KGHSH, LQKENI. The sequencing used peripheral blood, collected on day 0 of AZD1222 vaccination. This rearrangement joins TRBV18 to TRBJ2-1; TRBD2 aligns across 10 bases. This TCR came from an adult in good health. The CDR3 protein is CASSPLAGDNEQFF. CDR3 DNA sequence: TGTGCCAGCTCACCGCTAGCGGGGGACAATGAGCAGTTCTTC.